The 17 T cell receptor beta chains below were found in one sample sequenced in a study of cytomegalovirus exposure and HLA in healthy donors. The PCR employed 60 Vbeta primers together with 13 Jbeta primers. Clones were read by immunoSEQ multiplex PCR, and TCRdb kept only the in-frame ones, dropping some. The top ten clones hold approximately 6.3% of a sample with about 190,000 clones, around 75% of them seen once. The sample taken for sequencing was PBMCs. All receptors come from a man aged 40-49 years in good health and CMV-seropositive.

The chain uses TRBV5-6 and TRBJ2-5; TRBD2 matches 10 bases. The CDR3 has 15 amino acids. Germline V gives CDR1 SGHDT, CDR2 YYEEEE. J lost 3 bases, V lost 3 bases, and 5 bases had no gene match. The DNA for the CDR3 is TGTGCCAGCAGCTATCCGGGACTAGCGAAAGAGACCCAGTACTTC. It encodes CASSYPGLAKETQYF.

To note about this clone: The junction does not match germline at one end; this may be a read error. The genes are TRBV7-9 and TRBJ2-5; D is possibly TRBD1 (6 bases). Germline assignment: CDR1 SEHNR and CDR2 FQNEAQ (reference sequence). This CDR3 comprises 14 residues. This CDR3 is CSSTLSQGSETQYF. CDR3 in DNA: TGTTCCAGCACCCTTTCACAGGGATCTGAGACCCAGTACTTC.

The chain couples TRBV19 to TRBJ2-2; D is unresolved. CDR3 length equals 13 residues. V was trimmed by 3 bases and J by 6 bases, leaving 8 bases between them. Germline lookup yields CDR1 LNHDA and CDR2 SQIVND (reference sequence). CDR3 nucleotides: TGTGCCAGTAGTATCACCAGGCCCGGGGAGCTGTTTTTT. Protein product: CASSITRPGELFF.

This rearrangement joins TRBV11-2 to TRBJ2-2; D unclear. This CDR3 is 12 amino acids long. CDR1 and CDR2 (germline): SGHAT, FQNNGV. Trimming took off 2 bases at V and 4 bases at J, with 2 bases between the two ends. The CDR3 region is CASSLRTGELFF. For the CDR3, the DNA is TGTGCCAGCAGCTTACGCACCGGGGAGCTGTTTTTT.

This clone appeared a few times. The chain has TRBV14 and TRBJ2-5; 8 nucleotides line up with TRBD1. J gave up 2 bases and V 4 bases, and 6 bases lay outside the gene matches. The CDR3 is 15 residues long. CDR1 is SGHDN, CDR2 FVKESK, per germline. The CDR3 nucleotides are TGTGCCAGCAGCCCCTTGGACAGGGTACAAGAGACCCAGTACTTC. Translation: CASSPLDRVQETQYF.

The chain uses TRBV19 and TRBJ2-4; 16 positions match TRBD2. Germline CDR1 is LNHDA and CDR2 is SQIVND (reference sequence). V lost 3 bases, J lost 3 bases, and 2 bases stayed unmatched. This CDR3 region has 17 residues. The CDR3 region is CASSMGLAGGVKNIQYF. Here the CDR3 DNA reads TGTGCCAGTAGTATGGGACTAGCGGGGGGGGTCAAAAACATTCAGTACTTC. Looking up the rest from reference TRBV19 and TRBJ2-4 gives the full variable domain: DGGITQSPKYLFRKEGQNVTLSCEQNLNHDAMYWYRQDPGQGLRLIYYSQIVNDFQKGDIAEGYSVSREKKESFPLTVTSAQKNPTAFYLCASSMGLAGGVKNIQYFGAGTRLSVL.

This clone was observed a handful of times. V and J are TRBV10-1 and TRBJ2-5; perhaps TRBD2 as D (6 bases). The CDR3 contains 14 residues. Germline V gene lookup returns CDR1 WNHNN and CDR2 SYGVQD (reference sequence). Trimming took 3 bases from V and 2 from J, leaving 10 bases between them. CDR3 bases: TGCGCCAGCAGTGACGGAGGGGCGCAAGAGACCCAGTACTTC. Amino acids: CASSDGGAQETQYF.

This chain joins TRBV28 and TRBJ2-7; 9 bases line up with TRBD1. The CDR3 has 16 amino acids. The ends lost 6 bases at V and 3 bases at J; junction bases unmatched: 12. The germline V gene encodes CDR1 MDHEN and CDR2 SYDVKM. The CDR3 spells CASRYHPGQGDYEQYF. In DNA, the CDR3 is TGTGCCAGCAGATACCACCCGGGACAGGGAGACTACGAGCAGTACTTC. Full variable domain (rest looked up from reference TRBV28 and TRBJ2-7): DVKVTQSSRYLVKRTGEKVFLECVQDMDHENMFWYRQDPGLGLRLIYFSYDVKMKEKGDIPEGYSVSREKKERFSLILESASTNQTSMYLCASRYHPGQGDYEQYFGPGTRLTVT.

V and J are TRBV5-1 and TRBJ2-3; D is undetermined. The germline V gene has CDR1 SGHRS and CDR2 YFSETQ. This CDR3 has 15 residues. Trimming removed 0 bases at V and 0 bases at J, with 8 bases between. The CDR3 spells CASSLVTQSTDTQYF. CDR3 in DNA: TGCGCCAGCAGCTTGGTTACACAAAGCACAGATACGCAGTATTTT.

Concerning this clone itself: Other DNA sequences from this sample encode an identical CDR3 as well. The CDR3 sequence is CASSLRQVNTEAFF. DNA of the CDR3: TGTGCCAGCAGCCTAAGACAGGTGAACACTGAAGCTTTCTTT. The chain couples TRBV7-9 to TRBJ1-1; D is possibly TRBD1 (6 bases). Trimming left V 5 bases short and J 0 bases short, with 10 bases between. The CDR3 sequence is 14 residues long. CDR1 is SEHNR, CDR2 FQNEAQ, per germline (reference sequence). The variable domain in full, completed from reference TRBV7-9 and TRBJ1-1, reads DTGVSQNPRHKITKRGQNVTFRCDPISEHNRLYWYRQTLGQGPEFLTYFQNEAQLEKSRLLSDRFSAERPKGSFSTLEIQRTEQGDSAMYLCASSLRQVNTEAFFGQGTRLTVV.

The rearrangement uses TRBV19 and TRBJ2-7; D is uncertain. Germline V gives CDR1 LNHDA, CDR2 SQIVND (reference sequence). The ends were cut back, 5 bases at V and 7 bases at J, with 12 bases in the middle. This CDR3 is 12 amino acids long. The CDR3 spells CASSPKPQEQYF. The CDR3 bases are TGTGCCAGTAGTCCCAAGCCGCAAGAGCAGTACTTC. The complete variable domain, with remaining parts taken from reference TRBV19 and TRBJ2-7, reads DGGITQSPKYLFRKEGQNVTLSCEQNLNHDAMYWYRQDPGQGLRLIYYSQIVNDFQKGDIAEGYSVSREKKESFPLTVTSAQKNPTAFYLCASSPKPQEQYFGPGTRLTVT.

The chain uses TRBV19 and TRBJ2-2; D uncertain. CDR1 is LNHDA and CDR2 is SQIVND in the germline V gene (reference sequence). The CDR3 sequence is 14 residues long. V dropped 6 bases and J dropped 1 base, with 9 bases sitting between them. CDR3 amino acids: CASSAARNTGELFF. The CDR3 DNA reads as TGTGCCAGTAGCGCGGCAAGGAACACCGGGGAGCTGTTTTTT.

The chain carries TRBV2 and TRBJ2-3; TRBD2 agrees at 9 bases. Germline loops: CDR1 SNHLY, CDR2 FYNNEI. J lost 4 bases, V lost 9 bases, and 5 bases had no gene match. The CDR3 contains 13 residues. CDR3 amino acids: CARSAGGADTQYF. The CDR3 DNA reads TGTGCCAGATCAGCGGGGGGAGCAGATACGCAGTATTTT. The full variable domain, its missing parts supplied by reference TRBV2 and TRBJ2-3, is EPEVTQTPSHQVTQMGQEVILRCVPISNHLYFYWYRQILGQKVEFLVSFYNNEISEKSEIFDDQFSVERPDGSNFTLKIRSTKLEDSAMYFCARSAGGADTQYFGPGTRLTVL.

This clone appeared a few times. CDR3 in amino acids: CASSLDRISGTIYF. The CDR3 nucleotides are TGTGCCAGCAGTTTGGACAGGATCTCTGGCACCATATATTTT. The chain carries TRBV6-1 and TRBJ1-3, with 7 bases matching TRBD1. This CDR3 has 14 residues. Germline V gives CDR1 MNHNS, CDR2 SASEGT. With 5 bases clipped from V and 9 bases from J, the junction kept 10 bases outside the gene matches.

To note about this clone: Without the conserved terminal phenylalanine or tryptophan, this CDR3 likely stems from a read error. Because the CDR3's place on the DNA is in doubt, the DNA is left out and the CDR3 is given as listed by TCRdb. The rearrangement joins TRBV30 to TRBJ1-2; the D call in the table, TRBD1, was not verified against the DNA. From its first to its last residue, the CDR3 has 13 amino acids. The germline V gene encodes CDR1 GTSNPN and CDR2 SVGIG (reference sequence). CDR3 loop: CAWSTGTGDPPRY.

The table lists this clone with a count of one. The chain combines TRBV19 with TRBJ1-1; TRBD1 might be the D (5 bases). The CDR3 contains 15 residues. The germline V and J ends were trimmed by 6 bases and 0 bases, with 14 bases remaining between them. Germline lookup yields CDR1 LNHDA and CDR2 SQIVND (reference sequence). CDR3 amino acids: CASSVGGAMNTEAFF. The CDR3 nucleotides are TGTGCCAGTAGCGTAGGTGGGGCCATGAACACTGAAGCTTTCTTT.

The chain uses TRBV2 and TRBJ1-1, with 12 bases identical to TRBD1. V gave up 6 bases and J gave up 7 bases; unmatched junction bases: 6. Germline assignment: CDR1 SNHLY and CDR2 FYNNEI. CDR3 length equals 14 residues. The CDR3 loop is CASRGTGGKGEAFF. The DNA for the CDR3 is TGTGCCAGCAGGGGGACAGGGGGCAAGGGTGAAGCTTTCTTT. Supplemented by reference TRBV2 and TRBJ1-1, the full variable domain reads EPEVTQTPSHQVTQMGQEVILRCVPISNHLYFYWYRQILGQKVEFLVSFYNNEISEKSEIFDDQFSVERPDGSNFTLKIRSTKLEDSAMYFCASRGTGGKGEAFFGQGTRLTVV.